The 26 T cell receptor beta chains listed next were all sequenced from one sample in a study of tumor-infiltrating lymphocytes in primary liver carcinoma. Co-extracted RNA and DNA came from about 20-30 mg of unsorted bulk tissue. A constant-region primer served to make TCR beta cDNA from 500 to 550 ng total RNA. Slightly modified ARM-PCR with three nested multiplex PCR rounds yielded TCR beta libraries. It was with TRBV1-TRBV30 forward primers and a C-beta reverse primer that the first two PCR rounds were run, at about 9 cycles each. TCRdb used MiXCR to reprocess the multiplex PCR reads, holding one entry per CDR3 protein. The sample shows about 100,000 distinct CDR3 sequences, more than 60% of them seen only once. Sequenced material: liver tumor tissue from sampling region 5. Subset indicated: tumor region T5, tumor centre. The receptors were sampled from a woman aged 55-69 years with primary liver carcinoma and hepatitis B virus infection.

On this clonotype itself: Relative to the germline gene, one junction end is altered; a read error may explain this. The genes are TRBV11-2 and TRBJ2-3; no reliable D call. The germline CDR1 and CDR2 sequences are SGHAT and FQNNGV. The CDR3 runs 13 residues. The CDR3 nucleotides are TGTGCCTGCAGCTTAAATACCTGGGATACGCAGTATTTC. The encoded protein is CACSLNTWDTQYF. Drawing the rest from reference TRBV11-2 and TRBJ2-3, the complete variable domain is EAGVAQSPRYKIIEKRQSVAFWCNPISGHATLYWYQQILGQGPKLLIQFQNNGVVDDSQLPKDRFSAERLKGVDSTLKIQPAKLEDSAVYLCACSLNTWDTQYFGPGTRLTVL.

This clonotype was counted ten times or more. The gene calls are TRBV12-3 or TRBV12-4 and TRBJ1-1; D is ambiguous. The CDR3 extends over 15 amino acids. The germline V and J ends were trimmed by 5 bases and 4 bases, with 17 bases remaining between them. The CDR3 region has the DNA TGTGCCAGCAGTGACGTTGGGAGGGCCGGCACTGAAGCTTTCTTT. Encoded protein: CASSDVGRAGTEAFF.

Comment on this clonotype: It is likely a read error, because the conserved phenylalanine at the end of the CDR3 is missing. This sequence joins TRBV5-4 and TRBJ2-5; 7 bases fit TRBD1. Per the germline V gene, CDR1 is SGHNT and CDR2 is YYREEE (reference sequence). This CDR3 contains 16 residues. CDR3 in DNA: TGTGCCAGCAGTTTGGTCTGGGACAGCGCCCAAGAGACCCAGTACCTC. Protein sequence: CASSLVWDSAQETQYL.

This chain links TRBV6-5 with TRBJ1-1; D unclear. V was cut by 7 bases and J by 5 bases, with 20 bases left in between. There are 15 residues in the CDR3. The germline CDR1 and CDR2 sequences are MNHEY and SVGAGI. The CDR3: CASKLIRGGNTEAFF. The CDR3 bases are TGTGCCAGCAAGCTAATACGGGGAGGAAATACTGAAGCTTTCTTT.

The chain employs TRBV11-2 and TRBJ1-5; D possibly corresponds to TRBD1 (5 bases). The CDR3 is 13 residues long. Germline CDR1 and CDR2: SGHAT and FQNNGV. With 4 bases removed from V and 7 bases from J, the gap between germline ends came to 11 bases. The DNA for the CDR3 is TGTGCCAGCAGCTACGTACAGGACCAGCCCCAGCATTTT. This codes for CASSYVQDQPQHF.

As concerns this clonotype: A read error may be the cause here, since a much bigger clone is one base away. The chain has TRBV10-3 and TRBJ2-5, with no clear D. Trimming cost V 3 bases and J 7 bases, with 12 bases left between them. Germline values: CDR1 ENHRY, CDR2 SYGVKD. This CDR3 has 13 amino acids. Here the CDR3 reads CAISETPEGTQYF. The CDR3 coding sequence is TGTGCCATCAGTGAAACCCCTGAAGGGACCCAGTACTTC.

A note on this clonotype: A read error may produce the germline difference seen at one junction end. Here the CDR3 reads CASSLDREDDYTF. DNA of the CDR3: TGTGCCAGCAGCCTAGACAGGGAAGATGACTACACCTTT. The gene calls are TRBV6-5 and TRBJ1-2, with TRBD1 matching 7 bases. CDR1 and CDR2 from the germline V gene are MNHEY and SVGAGI. This CDR3 has 13 residues.

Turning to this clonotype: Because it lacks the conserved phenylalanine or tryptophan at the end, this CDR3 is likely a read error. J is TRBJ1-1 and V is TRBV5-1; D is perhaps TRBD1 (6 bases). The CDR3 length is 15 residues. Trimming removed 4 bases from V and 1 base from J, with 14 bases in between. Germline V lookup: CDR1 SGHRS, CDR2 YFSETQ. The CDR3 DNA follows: TGCGCCAGCAGCGAGGAACAGGGACCGAACACTGAAGCTTTCATT. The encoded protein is CASSEEQGPNTEAFI.

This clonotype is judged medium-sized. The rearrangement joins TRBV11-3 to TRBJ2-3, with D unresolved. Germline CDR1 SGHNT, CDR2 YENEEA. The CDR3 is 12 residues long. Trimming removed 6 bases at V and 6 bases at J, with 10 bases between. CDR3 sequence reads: CASRPFGDTQYF. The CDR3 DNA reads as TGTGCCAGCAGACCGTTCGGCGATACGCAGTATTTT.

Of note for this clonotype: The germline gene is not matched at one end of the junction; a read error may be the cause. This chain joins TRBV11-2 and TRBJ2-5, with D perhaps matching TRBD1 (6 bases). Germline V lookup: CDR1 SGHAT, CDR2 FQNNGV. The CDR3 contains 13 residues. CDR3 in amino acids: CTSSSTGLEAQYF. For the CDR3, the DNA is TGTACCAGCAGTTCTACAGGGCTGGAGGCCCAGTACTTC.

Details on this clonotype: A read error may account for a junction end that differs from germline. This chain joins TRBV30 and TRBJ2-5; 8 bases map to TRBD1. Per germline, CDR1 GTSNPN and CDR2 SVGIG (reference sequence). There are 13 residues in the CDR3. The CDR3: CALKGTGQEIQYF. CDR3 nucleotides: TGTGCCTTGAAAGGGACAGGCCAAGAGATCCAGTACTTC.

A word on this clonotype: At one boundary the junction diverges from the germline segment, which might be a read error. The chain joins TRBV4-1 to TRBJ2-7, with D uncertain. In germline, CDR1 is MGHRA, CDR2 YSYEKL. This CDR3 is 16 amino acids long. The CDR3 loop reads CASSQGTMFGTYEQYF. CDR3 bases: TGCGCCAGCAGCCAGGGCACTATGTTCGGAACCTACGAACAGTACTTC.

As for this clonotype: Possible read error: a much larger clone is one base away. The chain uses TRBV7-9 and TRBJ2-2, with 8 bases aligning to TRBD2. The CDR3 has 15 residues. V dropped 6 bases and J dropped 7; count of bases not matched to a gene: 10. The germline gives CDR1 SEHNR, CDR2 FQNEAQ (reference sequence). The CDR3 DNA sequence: TGTGCCAGCAGACCCGGACTAGCTGGGATCGGGGAGCTGTTTTTT. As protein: CASRPGLAGIGELFF. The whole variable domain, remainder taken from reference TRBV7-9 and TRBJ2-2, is DTGVSQNPRHKITKRGQNVTFRCDPISEHNRLYWYRQTLGQGPEFLTYFQNEAQLEKSRLLSDRFSAERPKGSFSTLEIQRTEQGDSAMYLCASRPGLAGIGELFFGEGSRLTVL.

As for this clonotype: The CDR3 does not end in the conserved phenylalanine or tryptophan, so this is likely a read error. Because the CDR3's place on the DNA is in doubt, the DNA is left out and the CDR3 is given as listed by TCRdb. CDR3 amino acids: CARSSGGNEKFL. The V call is TRBV6-5, the J call TRBJ2-1; the D segment call TRBD1 is taken from the table without a DNA check. Germline V CDR1 and CDR2: MNHEY, SVGAGI. The CDR3 has 12 amino acids, counting both end residues.

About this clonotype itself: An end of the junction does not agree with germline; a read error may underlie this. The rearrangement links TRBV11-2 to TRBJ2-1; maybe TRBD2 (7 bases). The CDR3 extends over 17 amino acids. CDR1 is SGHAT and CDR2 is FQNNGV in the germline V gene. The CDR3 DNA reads TGTACCAGCAGCAGGAGACTAGGGGGAGGGCCCGGGGATGAGCAGTTCTTC. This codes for CTSSRRLGGGPGDEQFF. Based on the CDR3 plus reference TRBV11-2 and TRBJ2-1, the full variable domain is EAGVAQSPRYKIIEKRQSVAFWCNPISGHATLYWYQQILGQGPKLLIQFQNNGVVDDSQLPKDRFSAERLKGVDSTLKIQPAKLEDSAVYLCTSSRRLGGGPGDEQFFGPGTRLTVL.

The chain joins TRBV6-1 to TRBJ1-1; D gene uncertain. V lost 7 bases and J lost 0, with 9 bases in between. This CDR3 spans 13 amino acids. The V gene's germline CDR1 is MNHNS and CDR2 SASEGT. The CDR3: CASILELNTEAFF. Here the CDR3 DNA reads TGTGCCAGCATTCTGGAATTGAACACTGAAGCTTTCTTT.

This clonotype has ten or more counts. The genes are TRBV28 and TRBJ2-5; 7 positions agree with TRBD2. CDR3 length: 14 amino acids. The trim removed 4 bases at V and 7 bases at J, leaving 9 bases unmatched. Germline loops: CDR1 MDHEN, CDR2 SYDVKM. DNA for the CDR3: TGTGCCAGCAGTTCCGGGGGGACCTTCGGGACCCAGTACTTC. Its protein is CASSSGGTFGTQYF.

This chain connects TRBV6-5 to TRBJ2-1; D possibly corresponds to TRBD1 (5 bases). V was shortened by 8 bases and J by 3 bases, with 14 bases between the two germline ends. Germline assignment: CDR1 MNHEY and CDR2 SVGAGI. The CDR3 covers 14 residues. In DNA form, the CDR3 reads TGTGCCAGCGAAAGGGGTATCTTCTACAATGAGCAGTTCTTC. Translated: CASERGIFYNEQFF.

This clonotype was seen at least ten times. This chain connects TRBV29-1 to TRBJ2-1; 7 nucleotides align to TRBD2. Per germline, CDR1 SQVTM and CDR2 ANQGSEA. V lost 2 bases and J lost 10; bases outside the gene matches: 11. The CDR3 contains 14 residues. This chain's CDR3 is CSVEPGAGRNEQFF. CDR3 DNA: TGCAGCGTTGAACCCGGCGCCGGGAGGAACGAGCAGTTCTTC.

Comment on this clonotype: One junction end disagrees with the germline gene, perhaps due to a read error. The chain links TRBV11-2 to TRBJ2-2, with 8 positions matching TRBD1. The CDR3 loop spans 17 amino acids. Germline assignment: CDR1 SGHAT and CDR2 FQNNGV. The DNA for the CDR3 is TGTGCCAGCAGCTTAGTGGGGGGAGCGAGGAACACAGGGGGGCTGTTTTTT. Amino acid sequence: CASSLVGGARNTGGLFF.

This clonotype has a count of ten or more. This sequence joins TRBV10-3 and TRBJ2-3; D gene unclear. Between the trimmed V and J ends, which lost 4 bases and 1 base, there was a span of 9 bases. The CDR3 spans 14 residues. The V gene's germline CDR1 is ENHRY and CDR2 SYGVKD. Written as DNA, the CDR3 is TGTGCCATCAGTGGCCAGGCTGGCACAGATACGCAGTATTTT. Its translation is CAISGQAGTDTQYF.

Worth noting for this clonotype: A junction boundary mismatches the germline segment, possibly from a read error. CDR3 residues: CASSGTKNNQYF. The CDR3 DNA sequence: TGTGCCAGCTCCGGGACCAAAAACAATCAGTACTTC. The rearrangement joins TRBV11-3 to TRBJ2-4; TRBD1 or TRBD2 may be the D gene (5 bases each). The CDR3 extends over 12 amino acids. CDR1 is SGHNT, CDR2 YENEEA, per germline.

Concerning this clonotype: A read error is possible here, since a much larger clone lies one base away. CDR3 in amino acids: CALRGTGRNQPQHF. CDR3 nucleotides: TGTGCCTTACGAGGGACAGGGAGAAATCAGCCCCAGCATTTT. The chain combines TRBV30 with TRBJ1-5, with 9 bases aligning to TRBD1. The CDR3 has 14 residues. V was pared by 7 bases and J by 4 bases, with 8 bases of the junction left unmatched. Germline CDR1 and CDR2: GTSNPN and SVGIG (reference sequence).

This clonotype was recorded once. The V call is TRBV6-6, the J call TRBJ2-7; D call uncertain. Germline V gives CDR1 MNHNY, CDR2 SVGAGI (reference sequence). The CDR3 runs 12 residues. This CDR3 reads CDTEASSYEQYF. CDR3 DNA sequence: TGTGACACAGAGGCGAGCTCCTACGAGCAGTACTTC.

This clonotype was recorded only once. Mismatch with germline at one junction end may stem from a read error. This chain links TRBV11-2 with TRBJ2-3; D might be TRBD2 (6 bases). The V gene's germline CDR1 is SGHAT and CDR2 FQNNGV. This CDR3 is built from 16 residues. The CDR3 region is CASIPRGDPRENTQYF. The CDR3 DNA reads TGTGCCAGCATCCCCCGCGGGGACCCACGGGAAAATACACAGTATTTT. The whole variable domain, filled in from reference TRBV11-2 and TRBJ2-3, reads EAGVAQSPRYKIIEKRQSVAFWCNPISGHATLYWYQQILGQGPKLLIQFQNNGVVDDSQLPKDRFSAERLKGVDSTLKIQPAKLEDSAVYLCASIPRGDPRENTQYFGPGTRLTVL.

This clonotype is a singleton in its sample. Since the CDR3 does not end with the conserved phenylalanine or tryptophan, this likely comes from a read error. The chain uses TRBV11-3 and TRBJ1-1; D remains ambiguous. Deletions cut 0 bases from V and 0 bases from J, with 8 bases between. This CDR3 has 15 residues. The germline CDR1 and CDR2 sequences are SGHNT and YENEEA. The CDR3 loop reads CASSLEGRMNTEAFL. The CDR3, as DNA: TGTGCCAGCAGCTTAGAAGGGAGGATGAACACTGAAGCTTTCCTT.